This T cell receptor (beta chain) was retrieved from a study of T cells after yellow fever vaccination. Study-wide results and limits: High-abundance clonotypes from the bulk population could contaminate FACS-sorted repertoires. The study found a weaker secondary response that peaked faster, day 5 versus 15. The booster saw the reappearance of most primary-vaccination clones (about 95% CD4, about 85% CD8).

Losses at the gene ends were 6 bases for V and 5 bases for J; bases not matched to a gene: 8. CDR1 is SEHNR, CDR2 FQNEAQ, per germline (reference sequence). The CDR3 is made up of 15 amino acids. Researchers made TCR cDNA using 5'RACE template switching, and this step added a universal primer site and UMIs. TCRdb reanalysed the 5' RACE reads using MiXCR and keeps one entry per CDR3 protein. The sample holds 250,000 or so distinct CDR3 sequences; approximately 3.8% are singletons and the top ten take 15% to 20%. This clonotype was observed many times. Its antigen remains unidentified. The genes are TRBV7-9 and TRBJ1-4, with 8 bases identical to TRBD1. The sample in question was PBMCs, obtained 15 days after the yellow fever booster vaccination. This TCR was recovered from a man between 18 and 29 years old who received the YFV17D yellow fever vaccine. CDR3 nucleotide sequence: TGTGCCAGCAGTCCTCAGGGGGCGAGAAATGAAAAACTGTTTTTT. This encodes CASSPQGARNEKLFF. Full variable domain (remainder filled in from reference TRBV7-9 and TRBJ1-4): DTGVSQNPRHKITKRGQNVTFRCDPISEHNRLYWYRQTLGQGPEFLTYFQNEAQLEKSRLLSDRFSAERPKGSFSTLEIQRTEQGDSAMYLCASSPQGARNEKLFFGSGTQLSVL.